This record looks at one TCR beta chain sequence and its context. There is no known antigen for this receptor. Nothing much larger sits one base from this clone, and base qualities are not available. This entry comes from a study of cytomegalovirus exposure and HLA in healthy donors (dated by TCRdb to about 2017). For the wider study: According to an earlier analysis of 450 to 650 of the donors, 200 million or so T cells yielded 117 million unique TCR beta sequences and 250 to 350 Gb of sequence data. The number of donors typed differed by locus, with about 629-640 for A, B, C, DRB1 and DQB1, around 500 for DQA1, 606 for DPA1, and approximately 470 for DPB1. Among the approximately 400 genotyped donors, under 90% belonged to the genetic ancestry cluster associated with self-reported Caucasian donors. To study patterns of TCR occurrence, a later analysis re-analyzed previously published TCR beta repertoires from 500 to 850 donors and added high-resolution HLA genotyping. Approximately 300 gigabases of sequencing data and 70 million to 100 million unique TCR sequences made up an early release that covered fewer than 650 HLA-typed donors. The T cell repertoires of about 700 subjects were profiled by immunosequencing and related to cytomegalovirus serostatus. All discovery cohort repertoires had been generated on a single sequencing platform. In the later analysis, no new phenotypic data were used to find candidate immune exposures; instead, reliance was placed on TCR beta sequences and their occurrence across donors. A separate validation cohort of roughly 120 different subjects was used in addition to the 666-subject first cohort. Across some 400 genotyped donors of the cohort, an average of 235,054 unique TCR beta nucleotide sequences per donor were sequenced, and around 19% of those sequences were non-productive. An earlier analysis of 587 of the donors applied high-throughput TCR beta sequencing to assess whether each TCR beta V gene segment acted as functional or pseudogenic. Five DR-DQ haplotypes were treated as single units for association and clustering because of strong linkage in the cohort. To predict cytomegalovirus infection status, the study brought together high-throughput TCR immunosequencing, statistical association of individual TCRs with disease status, and machine learning. HLA typing covered class I and class II loci at four-digit resolution. A later genetic analysis used genome-wide SNP genotypes for about three fifths of the 666 donors, treating that subset as a discovery cohort. The study was designed to test whether signatures of past pathogen exposure could be identified by cataloging public T cell receptors. Alongside the repertoire data, information on donor age, sex, ethnicity and CMV serostatus was compiled.

Library preparation was by the immunoSEQ multiplex PCR assay. For the multiplex PCR, a mixture combining 60 forward primers for TCR Vbeta segments and 13 reverse primers for TCR Jbeta segments was used. The CDR3 region of rearranged TCR beta genes was amplified from genomic DNA by a multiplex PCR assay. On the Illumina HiSeq System, the amplified TCR beta libraries were sequenced as 87-base-pair reads. On the authors' methods: Across the 600 to 700 repertoires, a later analysis counted tens of millions of unique TCR beta chains, 9 million to 14 million of which were shared by at least two donors. Raw reads were error-corrected and collapsed into unique sequences by a nearest-neighbor algorithm in which closely related sequences were merged to remove PCR and sequencing errors. V, D and J gene segments were assigned by aligning CDR3 sequences to IMGT reference sequences. Each retained sequence needed at least a six-nucleotide match to both a V gene segment and a J gene segment. A rearrangement was called productive if the CDR3 had no stop codons and remained in frame with V and J, and every other rearrangement was called non-productive. Following IMGT convention, CDR3 was defined as the stretch from the second conserved V-encoded cysteine up to the conserved J-encoded phenylalanine. Sequences without an unambiguous match to a single V gene segment were excluded from the earlier analysis of about 600 of the donors. In an earlier analysis of roughly 600 of the donors, a V segment was called functional when productive rearrangements were above 56.7%, and segregating when the standard deviation between donors exceeded 5%. A statistical classification framework was built to diagnose cytomegalovirus status from the catalog of TCR beta chain sequences. V and J gene assignment, in a later analysis, came from comparing TCR nucleotide sequences with IMGT/GENE-DB human TR gene sequences. Using the TCRdist pipeline, a later analysis assigned CDR3 sequences along with most-parsimonious VDJ recombination scenarios. In a later analysis, every TCR beta chain was defined by the combination of its CDR3 amino acid sequence and its V-gene family, and reads without a unique V-gene family were dropped. As a way to deal with suspected cross-contamination and a sequencing artifact, a later analysis dropped more than 500 nucleotide sequences that were highly shared and had low generation probability. In a later analysis, a clonal expansion index for each public chain was calculated from normalized within-repertoire ranks of inferred template counts. Generation probabilities in a later analysis came from a VDJ recombination model fitted to out-of-frame rearrangements, and those results were checked against IGoR. Hypergeometric tests were used in a later analysis to score TCR-TCR, TCR-HLA and TCR-CMV co-occurrence, with a repertoire-size bias correction applied to the TCR pairs. False discovery rates were estimated in a later analysis by permuting HLA or CMV assignments 20 times. In a later analysis, co-occurring TCRs were grouped using DBSCAN, and TCRdist sequence similarity was added for clustering within HLA-allele-positive subsets. Co-occurrence clustering excluded repertoires with fewer than 30,000 or more than 120,000 public chains, plus five with anomalous nucleotide sharing. TCRdb provides this immuneACCESS table in a form limited to in-frame rearrangements. Some clones are lacking; in checked studies, under half of them reflect an unresolved V gene, and why the rest are absent is not known. V and J calls and clone size come straight from that table; D and trimming were deduced from the DNA. For this sample there are around 220,000 clones; roughly 80% appear just once. The ten largest make up about 14% of the sample.

V is reduced by 0 bases and J by 3 bases, leaving a spacing of 9 bases between them. Counted from cysteine to phenylalanine, this CDR3 has 14 amino acids. Left in the record is the CDR3 DNA by itself, 42 bases read in frame from the first base. In the germline V gene, CDR1 corresponds to SGDLS and CDR2 to YYNGEE. The cohort was made up of about 670 healthy bone marrow donors. All cohort members were sampled while nominally healthy, although unrecorded immune exposures were likely present. The donor tested CMV seronegative and was one of the 352 seronegative cohort members. A peripheral blood sample was collected from each donor, and TCR beta sequencing was performed on peripheral blood mononuclear cells. The Qiagen DNeasy Blood Extraction Kit was used to extract genomic DNA from the blood cell samples. What the authors observed across the whole study: In a later analysis, HLA-associated TCR beta chains showed more clonal expansion and lower generation probabilities than non-associated chains that were equally common. In a later analysis, about 17,000 TCR beta sequences were associated with specific HLA alleles at a false discovery rate of 0.05. Sequencing depth was assumed to be roughly uniform across donors in the presence/absence analyses, though that assumption may not hold. Across donors, most TCR sequences were observed very rarely, whereas some public TCRs were present in many individuals. An association between a missense DCLRE1C variant and V-gene and J-gene trimming of TCR beta chains was found in a later genetic analysis and replicated in an independent cohort. According to the authors, the approach could potentially be generalized to other disease states and immunological phenotypes. A group of highly shared sequence variants was considered likely to be a technical artifact of the sequencing pipeline. Because counts were too low, under 20 rarely observed V segments, including chromosome 9 orphons, were left out of the earlier analysis of some 640 of the donors. In a later analysis, TCR association rates were found to vary across HLA loci, with the most associated TCRs seen for DRB1 alleles and the fewest for HLA-C alleles. For the cohort, immune exposure information was limited to CMV serostatus. In a later analysis, several top co-occurrence clusters were reported to appear linked to parvovirus B19, influenza, CMV and Epstein-Barr virus. A later genetic analysis reported fewer N-insertions in productive TCRs among donors in an Asian-associated ancestry cluster than the roughly 700-donor mean. A later analysis found that most CMV-associated TCR beta chains appeared HLA-restricted, with HLA associations seemingly driven largely by CMV exposure. Linkage disequilibrium might explain the correlated functional status among segregating V segments, but an unknown experimental factor could not be excluded. In the study, approximately 150 TCR beta chains were listed as associated with cytomegalovirus. Broadly in line with IMGT annotations, most TCR beta V segments showed up in productive rearrangements about 90% or about 30% of the time in an earlier analysis of some 590 of the donors. The 87-base-pair reads could not distinguish some IMGT-functional V segments, including TRBV6-2 and TRBV6-3, so those segments were excluded. A few of the identified cytomegalovirus-associated TCR beta chains were confirmed in vitro to be specific for cytomegalovirus antigens. The classifier was reported to diagnose cytomegalovirus status with high specificity and sensitivity in both the original cohort and the validation cohort. A further reported finding was that TCR beta sequences accurately predicted the HLA-A and HLA-B alleles for most subjects in the first cohort. This cohort had only TCR beta chains sequenced, and the lack of alpha or paired-chain data limited which features could be detected. When HLA alleles, especially DR and DQ, strongly co-occurred, TCR associations were difficult to assign to individual alleles. HLA typing was unavailable for some donors at each locus, so association tests used only the typed subset.

The TCR comes from a man in his forties in good health and CMV-seronegative. The rearranged segments are TRBV9 and TRBJ1-1, with TRBD1 tentatively as D gene (5 bases match). Sequencing used PBMCs. The CDR3 in this case is CASSVEKGYTEAFF. The DNA reads TGTGCCAGCAGCGTAGAAAAGGGGTACACTGAAGCTTTCTTT.